This T cell receptor beta chain was recorded in a study of T cell changes during pregnancy in multiple sclerosis. TCRdb's table, derived via immunoSEQ multiplex PCR, lists solely in-frame clones and lacks some. This table has about 69,000 clones, approximately 90% appearing once. The J segment lost 10 bases and the V segment lost 3 bases, leaving 2 bases of the junction unmatched. The CDR3 extends over 13 amino acids. Germline CDR1 reads SNHLY; CDR2 reads FYNNEI. V gene TRBV2 combines with J gene TRBJ1-6; 8 nucleotides match TRBD1. The sequence derives from a female donor with multiple sclerosis, enrolled in a pregnancy study. Sequenced here: peripheral blood, sampled in the third trimester of pregnancy. CDR3 coding DNA: TGTGCCAGCAGTGACAGGGGGCGATCACCCCTCCACTTT. Translated, it gives CASSDRGRSPLHF.